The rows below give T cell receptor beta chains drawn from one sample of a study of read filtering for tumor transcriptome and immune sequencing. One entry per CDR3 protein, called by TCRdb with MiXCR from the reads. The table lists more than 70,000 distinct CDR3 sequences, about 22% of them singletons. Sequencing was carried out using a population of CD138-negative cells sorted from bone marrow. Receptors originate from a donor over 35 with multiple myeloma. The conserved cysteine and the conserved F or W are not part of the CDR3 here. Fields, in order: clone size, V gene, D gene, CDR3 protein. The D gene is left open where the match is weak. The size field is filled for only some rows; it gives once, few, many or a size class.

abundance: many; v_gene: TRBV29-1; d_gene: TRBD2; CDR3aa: SVVAGNTDTQY
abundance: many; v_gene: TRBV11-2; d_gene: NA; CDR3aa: ASSLGGTQRGEQF
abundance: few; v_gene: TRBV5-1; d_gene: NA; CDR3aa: ASSFGQLPYNEQF
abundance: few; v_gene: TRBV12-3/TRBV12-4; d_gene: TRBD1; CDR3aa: ASSPTGAGGYT
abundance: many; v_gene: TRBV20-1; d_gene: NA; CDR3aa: SATAPGTLAKTEAF
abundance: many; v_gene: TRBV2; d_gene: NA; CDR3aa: ASSEGSYGYT
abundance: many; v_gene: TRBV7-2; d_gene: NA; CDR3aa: ASSPKWNTEAF
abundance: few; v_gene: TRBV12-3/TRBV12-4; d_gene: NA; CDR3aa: ASSFNVMSTEAF
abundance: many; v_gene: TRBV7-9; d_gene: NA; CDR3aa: ASRPVGNANTGELF
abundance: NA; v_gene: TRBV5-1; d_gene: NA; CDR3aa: ASSFGQDPQAQY
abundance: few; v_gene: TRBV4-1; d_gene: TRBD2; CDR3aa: ASSQLAGVSDTQY
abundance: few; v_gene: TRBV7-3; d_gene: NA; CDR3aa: ASSPQMAGANVLT